This T cell receptor beta chain was found in a study of somatic mutations in cytotoxic T cells in rheumatoid arthritis. Findings of the study overall: Neither rheumatoid arthritis patients nor age-matched healthy controls had significantly different CD8+ T-cell clonality from the other group.

About this clone itself: The antigen remains unidentified.

Clones were sequenced by immunoSEQ multiplex PCR, and TCRdb holds only the in-frame ones, with some missing. The repertoire holds approximately 30,000 clones, with roughly 82% as singletons. The sequenced sample consisted of CD8+ T cells sorted from blood. This TCR was sampled from a man in his fifties or sixties in good health.

CDR3 loop: CASSPVDRGRSYNEQFF. In nucleotides, the CDR3 is TGTGCCAGCAGCCCTGTAGACAGGGGGCGATCCTACAATGAGCAGTTCTTC. The rearrangement uses TRBV11-2 and TRBJ2-1; 10 bases map to TRBD1. The CDR3 extends over 17 amino acids. With V trimmed by 5 bases and J by 1 base, 8 bases remained unmatched. Germline V gene data show CDR1 as SGHAT and CDR2 as FQNNGV.